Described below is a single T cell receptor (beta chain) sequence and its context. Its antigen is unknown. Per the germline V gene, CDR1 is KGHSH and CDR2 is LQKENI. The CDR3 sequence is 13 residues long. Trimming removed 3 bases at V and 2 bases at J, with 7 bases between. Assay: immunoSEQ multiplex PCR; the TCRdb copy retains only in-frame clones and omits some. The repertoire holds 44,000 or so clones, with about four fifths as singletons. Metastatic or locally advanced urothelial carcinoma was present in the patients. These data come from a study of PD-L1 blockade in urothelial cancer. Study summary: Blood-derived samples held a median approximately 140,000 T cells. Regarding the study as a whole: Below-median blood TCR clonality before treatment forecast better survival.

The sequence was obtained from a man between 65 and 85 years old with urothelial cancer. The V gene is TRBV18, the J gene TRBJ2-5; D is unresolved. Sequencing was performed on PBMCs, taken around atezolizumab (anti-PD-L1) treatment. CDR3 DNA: TGTGCCAGCTCACCGGCCATTCAAGAGACCCAGTACTTC. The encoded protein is CASSPAIQETQYF.